The 32 T cell receptor beta chains given below trace back to one sample, sequenced in a study of identical twins. TCRdb passed the 5' RACE reads through MiXCR, listing each CDR3 protein once. The sample includes 410,000 or so distinct CDR3 sequences, approximately 17% seen only once; the top ten take 10% to 15%. The specimen was naive T cells sorted from blood. Receptor source: a man aged 50-60 years in good health.

This clonotype showed up just a few times. V gene TRBV5-5 combines with J gene TRBJ1-1; D not certain. CDR1 is SGHKS, CDR2 YYEKEE, per germline (reference sequence). V lost 1 base to trimming and J lost 3 bases, with 19 bases between them. The length of the CDR3 is 17 residues. The CDR3 nucleotides are TGTGCCAGCAGCTTGTTCACAGTGTCTTTTGGGGACACTGAAGCTTTCTTT. This codes for CASSLFTVSFGDTEAFF.

The genes are TRBV12-3 or TRBV12-4 and TRBJ2-4, with TRBD2 as a possible D gene (6 bases). Trimming removed 5 bases from V and 11 bases from J, with 13 bases in between. The CDR3 runs to 12 residues. The CDR3 DNA follows: TGTGCCAGCAGTCGGACCCGGGGGTTTCAGTACTTC. Its translation is CASSRTRGFQYF.

The CDR3 DNA reads as TGCGCCAGCAGCTTCTTGGCGACGATCACAGATACGCAGTATTTT. Residues: CASSFLATITDTQYF. J is TRBJ2-3 and V is TRBV5-1; D call uncertain. The V and J ends lost 2 bases and 2 bases respectively, with 12 bases between them. Germline V gene data show CDR1 as SGHRS and CDR2 as YFSETQ. The CDR3 length is 15 residues.

In its sample, this clonotype was seen many times. CDR3 DNA: TGTGCCAGCAGCCCTGACAGAAACTATGGCTACACCTTC. It yields the protein CASSPDRNYGYTF. This sequence joins TRBV7-2 and TRBJ1-2, with D perhaps matching TRBD1 (5 bases). The CDR3 runs to 13 residues. Trimming pared 5 bases from V and 2 bases from J, leaving 9 bases between. Germline V lookup: CDR1 SGHTA, CDR2 FQGNSA.

This clonotype was found a few times. This chain connects TRBV6-2 or TRBV6-3 to TRBJ2-1; 7 bases line up with TRBD2. V dropped 6 bases and J dropped 5; count of bases not matched to a gene: 13. The CDR3 is made up of 16 amino acids. Germline V gene sequence: CDR1 MNHEY, CDR2 SVGEGT. The CDR3 nucleotides read TGTGCCAGCAGAAAACGACTGACTAGCATCCACAATGAGCAGTTCTTC. As protein: CASRKRLTSIHNEQFF.

In this sample, this clonotype turned up many times. The chain joins TRBV7-3 to TRBJ2-2, with D perhaps matching TRBD2 (6 bases). Germline lookup yields CDR1 SGHTA and CDR2 FQGTGA. The ends were cut back, 4 bases at V and 2 bases at J, with 8 bases in the middle. This CDR3 contains 14 residues. The CDR3: CASSSGLNTGELFF. The CDR3 DNA is TGTGCCAGCAGCTCGGGACTTAACACCGGGGAGCTGTTTTTT.

This clonotype was counted a few times. The chain has TRBV7-2 and TRBJ2-3; D tentatively reads TRBD1 or TRBD2 (5 bases each). Germline values: CDR1 SGHTA, CDR2 FQGNSA. CDR3 length: 13 residues. V lost 5 bases to trimming and J lost 6 bases, with 12 bases between them. The DNA of the CDR3 is TGTGCCAGCAGCGCTGGGACCCGTGATACGCAGTATTTT. This encodes CASSAGTRDTQYF.

This clonotype was found many times. The chain joins TRBV9 to TRBJ2-3; no clear D. CDR1 is SGDLS and CDR2 is YYNGEE in the germline V gene. This CDR3 is 11 amino acids long. V lost 3 bases, J lost 5 bases, and 4 bases lay in between. The CDR3 here is CASSGIDTQYF. The CDR3 coding sequence is TGTGCCAGCAGCGGCATAGATACGCAGTATTTT.

This clonotype showed up just a few times. The genes are TRBV5-1 and TRBJ1-1; perhaps TRBD1 as D (6 bases). Germline CDR1 reads SGHRS; CDR2 reads YFSETQ. Trimming shortened V by 0 bases and J by 0 bases, and 15 bases separated the two germline ends. CDR3 length: 17 residues. The CDR3 DNA follows: TGCGCCAGCAGCTTGGCCGGAGGGGGGAAGATGAACACTGAAGCTTTCTTT. Translated: CASSLAGGGKMNTEAFF.

This clonotype was seen at least ten times. The CDR3 bases are TGTGCCAGCAGTTTAACTGGGACAGGGATGCACGAGCAGTACTTC. Protein sequence: CASSLTGTGMHEQYF. The chain combines TRBV12-3 or TRBV12-4 with TRBJ2-7; 9 nucleotides line up with TRBD1. The junction had 7 bases not matched to a gene; V was cut back by 2 bases and J by 5 bases. CDR3 length equals 15 residues.

This clonotype has at least ten counts. The V gene is TRBV11-2, the J gene TRBJ2-7; maybe TRBD1 (5 bases). Germline V gives CDR1 SGHAT, CDR2 FQNNGV. The CDR3 loop spans 16 amino acids. V was cut by 5 bases and J by 1 base, with 18 bases left in between. The CDR3 coding sequence is TGTGCCAGCAGCCCCTACCCTTCCGGACAATCCTACGAGCAGTACTTC. It codes for CASSPYPSGQSYEQYF.

Many counts were recorded for this clonotype. The genes are TRBV12-3 or TRBV12-4 and TRBJ2-1; 9 bases agree with TRBD1. The CDR3 spans 12 residues. V was pared by 6 bases and J by 7 bases, with 1 base of the junction left unmatched. CDR3 protein: CASRGQGNEQFF. The CDR3 coding sequence is TGTGCCAGCAGGGGACAGGGAAATGAGCAGTTCTTC.

In this sample, this clonotype turned up many times. For the CDR3, the DNA is TGTGCCAGCAGTTACTCCTCAGGTCACAGTGCTAGCACAGATACGCAGTATTTT. It is translated as CASSYSSGHSASTDTQYF. This chain links TRBV6-2 or TRBV6-3 with TRBJ2-3, with D uncertain. V dropped 0 bases and J dropped 0 bases, with 16 bases sitting between them. This CDR3 is built from 18 residues. Looked up from germline, CDR1 is MNHEY and CDR2 is SVGEGT.

The V gene is TRBV14, the J gene TRBJ1-1; 8 bases are a match to TRBD1. Germline lookup yields CDR1 SGHDN and CDR2 FVKESK. The ends lost 4 bases at V and 5 bases at J; junction bases unmatched: 12. This CDR3 has 16 amino acids. CDR3 in DNA: TGTGCCAGCAGCCTGGGACAGGTGAGGTCGGGGACTGAAGCTTTCTTT. Translation gives CASSLGQVRSGTEAFF.

This clonotype has just a few counts. The chain carries TRBV10-2 and TRBJ1-1; D call uncertain. Trimming took off 4 bases at V and 2 bases at J, with 8 bases between the two ends. The V gene's germline CDR1 is WSHSY and CDR2 SAAADI. The CDR3 is made up of 13 amino acids. The CDR3 loop reads CASSVWRNTEAFF. The CDR3 DNA sequence: TGCGCCAGCAGTGTTTGGAGAAACACTGAAGCTTTCTTT.

This clonotype was seen a handful of times. V gene TRBV10-3 combines with J gene TRBJ2-1, with a weak D call TRBD2 (5 bases). Germline CDR1 reads ENHRY; CDR2 reads SYGVKD. The CDR3 is 15 residues long. Trimming left V 3 bases short and J 4 bases short, with 13 bases between. In DNA, the CDR3 is TGTGCCATCAGTGACCGGGATCTAGGGTACAATGAGCAGTTCTTC. Its protein is CAISDRDLGYNEQFF.

There are a few counts of this clonotype. The V call is TRBV12-3 or TRBV12-4, the J call TRBJ2-1; D is uncertain. CDR3 size: 16 residues. Trimming left V 3 bases short and J 7 bases short, with 19 bases between. Here the CDR3 reads CASSFSLAEWVNEQFF. The CDR3 DNA follows: TGTGCCAGCAGTTTTAGTTTGGCAGAATGGGTTAATGAGCAGTTCTTC.

This clonotype showed up many times. This chain joins TRBV6-5 and TRBJ2-2; perhaps D is TRBD1 or TRBD2 (5 bases each). CDR1 MNHEY and CDR2 SVGAGI come from the germline V gene. The CDR3 contains 15 residues. V dropped 3 bases and J dropped 7 bases, with 15 bases sitting between them. This CDR3 reads CASSYHPGAGGELFF. The CDR3 DNA is TGTGCCAGCAGTTATCACCCCGGGGCGGGCGGGGAGCTGTTTTTT.

This clonotype occurred a few times. The gene calls are TRBV5-1 and TRBJ2-3; 14 bases agree with TRBD2. The CDR3 length is 20 residues. Germline CDR1 SGHRS, CDR2 YFSETQ. After removal of 0 bases from V and 11 bases from J, the junction contained 20 bases not matched to a gene. CDR3 DNA: TGCGCCAGCAGCTTGGGCTTTCCGGGACTAGCGGGAGTCCCGAAACCGGAGCAGTATTTT. Its protein is CASSLGFPGLAGVPKPEQYF. Full variable domain (missing parts from reference TRBV5-1 and TRBJ2-3): KAGVTQTPRYLIKTRGQQVTLSCSPISGHRSVSWYQQTPGQGLQFLFEYFSETQRNKGNFPGRFSGRQFSNSRSEMNVSTLELGDSALYLCASSLGFPGLAGVPKPEQYFGPGTRLTVL.

V usage is TRBV9 and J usage is TRBJ2-7, with D possibly matching TRBD2 (6 bases). This CDR3 spans 15 amino acids. V was shortened by 0 bases and J by 6 bases, with 16 bases between the two germline ends. Germline CDR1 and CDR2: SGDLS and YYNGEE. CDR3 sequence: CASSVEAGSLGEQYF. In nucleotides, the CDR3 is TGTGCCAGCAGCGTAGAGGCGGGAAGCTTGGGCGAGCAGTACTTC.

The chain has TRBV20-1 and TRBJ2-3; possibly TRBD2 for D (7 bases). The CDR3 contains 15 residues. CDR1 is DFQATT, CDR2 SNEGSKA, per germline (reference sequence). Trimming pared 4 bases from V and 1 base from J, leaving 15 bases between. As DNA, the CDR3 is TGCAGTGCTACCGTGGCGGGGGCGCGCACAGATACGCAGTATTTT. Amino acid sequence: CSATVAGARTDTQYF.

This clonotype was observed at least ten times. Its ends do not fully match the called genes, so a read error is possible. The genes are TRBV11-2 and TRBJ2-7, with D perhaps TRBD1 or TRBD2 (5 bases each). CDR3 length: 15 residues. CDR1 is SGHAT, CDR2 FQNNGV, per germline. DNA for the CDR3: TGTGCCAGCAGCTATCATTATCGGGGCTCCCACGAGCAGTACTTC. It yields the protein CASSYHYRGSHEQYF. Using reference TRBV11-2 and TRBJ2-7 for the parts outside the CDR3, the full variable domain is EAGVAQSPRYKIIEKRQSVAFWCNPISGHATLYWYQQILGQGPKLLIQFQNNGVVDDSQLPKDRFSAERLKGVDSTLKIQPAKLEDSAVYLCASSYHYRGSHEQYFGPGTRLTVT.

Many counts were recorded for this clonotype. The chain links TRBV3-1 to TRBJ2-4; no firm D call. There are 13 residues in the CDR3. Germline V CDR1 and CDR2: LGHDT, YNNKEL (reference sequence). Trimming removed 3 bases from V and 9 bases from J, with 12 bases in between. CDR3 coding DNA: TGTGCCAGCAGCCAGCGGTCTTCGGGCATTCAGTACTTC. Residues: CASSQRSSGIQYF.

This clonotype was counted between two and nine times. The chain employs TRBV7-2 and TRBJ2-1; maybe TRBD1 (6 bases). V lost 2 bases to trimming and J lost 5 bases, with 10 bases between them. Germline V lookup: CDR1 SGHTA, CDR2 FQGNSA. The CDR3 length is 14 residues. CDR3 bases: TGTGCCAGCAGCTTATCAGGGGCGAACAATGAGCAGTTCTTC. It encodes CASSLSGANNEQFF.

A few counts support this clonotype. The chain is built from TRBV5-6 and TRBJ2-7, with D perhaps matching TRBD2 (6 bases). The V gene lost 4 bases and the J gene lost 6 bases, with 14 bases spanning the gap. There are 13 residues in the CDR3. Germline V gene data show CDR1 as SGHDT and CDR2 as YYEEEE. The chain's CDR3 is CASSPLPGGEQYF. CDR3 sequence (DNA): TGTGCCAGCAGCCCTCTGCCCGGGGGCGAGCAGTACTTC. Drawing the rest from reference TRBV5-6 and TRBJ2-7, the complete variable domain is DAGVTQSPTHLIKTRGQQVTLRCSPKSGHDTVSWYQQALGQGPQFIFQYYEEEERQRGNFPDRFSGHQFPNYSSELNVNALLLGDSALYLCASSPLPGGEQYFGPGTRLTVT.

The chain has TRBV6-5 and TRBJ2-1; D possibly matches TRBD1 or TRBD2 (5 bases each). Germline V gene sequence: CDR1 MNHEY, CDR2 SVGAGI. The CDR3 covers 16 residues. Between the trimmed V and J ends, which lost 2 bases and 3 bases, there was a span of 14 bases. Written as DNA, the CDR3 is TGTGCCAGCAGTTACACACCGGGACGGGGCTACAATGAGCAGTTCTTC. As protein: CASSYTPGRGYNEQFF.

This chain joins TRBV27 and TRBJ2-1; a possible D gene is TRBD1 (5 bases). With 0 bases removed from V and 5 bases from J, the gap between germline ends came to 14 bases. Per the germline V gene, CDR1 is MNHEY and CDR2 is SMNVEV (reference sequence). The length of the CDR3 is 16 residues. The CDR3 nucleotides read TGTGCCAGCAGTTTATCGATACAGGTCCCCAACAATGAGCAGTTCTTC. As protein: CASSLSIQVPNNEQFF.

This clonotype occurred many times. The gene calls are TRBV11-2 and TRBJ2-3; perhaps TRBD2 as D (5 bases). The CDR3 is 18 residues long. V was cut by 1 base and J by 0 bases, with 17 bases left in between. Per the germline V gene, CDR1 is SGHAT and CDR2 is FQNNGV. DNA for the CDR3: TGTGCCAGCAGCTTAGTTGGTAAACTAGGTATTAGCACAGATACGCAGTATTTT. It is translated as CASSLVGKLGISTDTQYF.

This chain connects TRBV6-1 to TRBJ1-4; D is unclear. Germline lookup yields CDR1 MNHNS and CDR2 SASEGT. Trimming stripped 6 bases from V and 3 bases from J, with 14 bases between. The CDR3 spans 15 residues. The CDR3 DNA reads TGTGCCAGCAGCGTTTCGAGGGCGGCTAATGAAAAACTGTTTTTT. It is translated as CASSVSRAANEKLFF.

This CDR3 reads CASSLQGIMNTEAFF. CDR3 in DNA: TGTGCCAGCAGCCTTCAGGGGATCATGAACACTGAAGCTTTCTTT. The chain couples TRBV3-1 to TRBJ1-1, with D possibly TRBD1 on 6 matching bases. The V end was cut by 4 bases, the J end by 0 bases, with 12 bases between. CDR1 is LGHDT, CDR2 YNNKEL, per germline (reference sequence). There are 15 residues in the CDR3. Variable domain in full (rest from reference TRBV3-1 and TRBJ1-1): DTAVSQTPKYLVTQMGNDKSIKCEQNLGHDTMYWYKQDSKKFLKIMFSYNNKELIINETVPNRFSPKSPDKAHLNLHINSLELGDSAVYFCASSLQGIMNTEAFFGQGTRLTVV.

Comment on this clonotype: A much larger clonotype is one base distant, so this may be a read error. The gene calls are TRBV12-3 or TRBV12-4 and TRBJ1-2; 7 bases fit TRBD1. The ends lost 7 bases at V and 2 bases at J; junction bases unmatched: 4. The CDR3 consists of 13 residues. For the CDR3, the DNA is TGTGCCAGCACCCTGACAGGGAACTATGGCTACACCTTC. Translating it yields CASTLTGNYGYTF.

This clonotype has just a few counts. The V gene is TRBV30, the J gene TRBJ2-5, with D perhaps given as TRBD1 or TRBD2 (5 bases each). Germline V gene lookup returns CDR1 GTSNPN and CDR2 SVGIG (reference sequence). CDR3 size: 13 residues. Between the trimmed V and J ends, which lost 5 bases and 2 bases, there was a span of 12 bases. The CDR3 sequence is CAWGRGHQETQYF. Written as DNA, the CDR3 is TGTGCCTGGGGCCGGGGCCATCAAGAGACCCAGTACTTC.